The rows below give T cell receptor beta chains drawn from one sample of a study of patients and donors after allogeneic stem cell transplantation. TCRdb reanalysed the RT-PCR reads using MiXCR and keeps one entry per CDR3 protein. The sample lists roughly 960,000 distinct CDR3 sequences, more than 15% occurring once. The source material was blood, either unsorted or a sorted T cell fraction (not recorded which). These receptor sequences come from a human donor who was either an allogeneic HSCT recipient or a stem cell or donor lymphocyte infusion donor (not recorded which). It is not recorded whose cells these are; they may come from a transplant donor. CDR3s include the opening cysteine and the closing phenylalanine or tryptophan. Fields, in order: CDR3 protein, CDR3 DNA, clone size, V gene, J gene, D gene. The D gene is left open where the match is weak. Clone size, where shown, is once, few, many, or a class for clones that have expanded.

CDR3 protein: CRMGGGRYGYTF
CDR3 DNA: TGCAGGATGGGGGGCGGACGCTATGGCTACACCTTC
clone size: -
V gene: TRBV20-1
J gene: TRBJ1-2
D gene: -

CDR3 protein: CASRTGINYGYTF
CDR3 DNA: TGTGCCAGCCGGACAGGGATTAACTATGGCTACACCTTC
clone size: -
V gene: TRBV12-3/TRBV12-4
J gene: TRBJ1-2
D gene: TRBD1

CDR3 protein: CSARDLRGVMNSPLHF
CDR3 DNA: TGCAGTGCTAGAGATCTGAGGGGCGTAATGAATTCACCCCTCCACTTT
clone size: few
V gene: TRBV20-1
J gene: TRBJ1-6
D gene: -

CDR3 protein: CSATLGAPDIQYF
CDR3 DNA: TGCAGTGCTACTCTGGGAGCCCCAGACATTCAGTACTTC
clone size: few
V gene: TRBV20-1
J gene: TRBJ2-4
D gene: -

CDR3 protein: CASSLHTGQPPNGYTF
CDR3 DNA: TGTGCCAGCAGTCTACACACGGGACAACCGCCAAATGGCTACACCTTC
clone size: many
V gene: TRBV12-3/TRBV12-4
J gene: TRBJ1-2
D gene: -

CDR3 protein: CASSLSAGPRQPQHF
CDR3 DNA: TGTGCCAGCAGTTTATCGGCCGGGCCTCGGCAGCCCCAGCATTTT
clone size: few
V gene: TRBV27
J gene: TRBJ1-5
D gene: -

CDR3 protein: CASSQHRGTYEQYF
CDR3 DNA: TGTGCCAGCAGTCAGCACAGGGGAACCTACGAGCAGTACTTC
clone size: once
V gene: TRBV6-4
J gene: TRBJ2-7
D gene: TRBD1

CDR3 protein: CASSLLWTSGNDYEQYF
CDR3 DNA: TGCGCCAGCAGCCTCCTTTGGACTAGCGGGAACGACTACGAGCAGTACTTC
clone size: many
V gene: TRBV4-1
J gene: TRBJ2-7
D gene: TRBD2

CDR3 protein: CATSGETGLYNEQFF
CDR3 DNA: TGTGCCACCAGTGGAGAAACAGGACTCTACAATGAGCAGTTCTTC
clone size: few
V gene: TRBV24-1
J gene: TRBJ2-1
D gene: -

CDR3 protein: CASSLSLGGTEAFF
CDR3 DNA: TGTGCCAGCAGCTTATCCCTTGGGGGGACTGAAGCTTTCTTT
clone size: once
V gene: TRBV7-6
J gene: TRBJ1-1
D gene: -

CDR3 protein: CASSDLGVGTNEKLFF
CDR3 DNA: TGTGCCAGCAGTGATCTAGGGGTCGGCACTAATGAAAAACTGTTTTTT
clone size: -
V gene: TRBV25-1
J gene: TRBJ1-4
D gene: -

CDR3 protein: CASSMIGTGDTYEQYF
CDR3 DNA: TGTGCCAGTAGTATGATAGGGACAGGGGATACCTACGAGCAGTACTTC
clone size: -
V gene: TRBV19
J gene: TRBJ2-7
D gene: TRBD1

CDR3 protein: CASSTAGAGELFF
CDR3 DNA: TGTGCCAGCAGTACGGCCGGGGCCGGGGAGCTGTTTTTT
clone size: few
V gene: TRBV12-3/TRBV12-4
J gene: TRBJ2-2
D gene: -

CDR3 protein: CSAMASGENALTYEQYF
CDR3 DNA: TGCAGTGCTATGGCTAGCGGGGAGAACGCCCTAACCTACGAGCAGTACTTC
clone size: few
V gene: TRBV20-1
J gene: TRBJ2-7
D gene: TRBD2

CDR3 protein: CSANGLTRDEQFF
CDR3 DNA: TGCAGTGCAAACGGACTAACAAGGGATGAGCAGTTCTTC
clone size: -
V gene: TRBV20-1
J gene: TRBJ2-1
D gene: -

CDR3 protein: CASSLVGGLSKNIQYF
CDR3 DNA: TGCGCCAGCAGCTTGGTAGGGGGTTTATCCAAAAACATTCAGTACTTC
clone size: -
V gene: TRBV5-1
J gene: TRBJ2-4
D gene: -

CDR3 protein: CASSPRNDPNTEAFF
CDR3 DNA: TGTGCCAGCTCACCTCGAAATGATCCGAACACTGAAGCTTTCTTT
clone size: -
V gene: TRBV18
J gene: TRBJ1-1
D gene: -